The rows below give T cell receptor beta chains drawn from one sample of a study of OX40 agonist ivuxolimab in advanced cancers. Only in-frame clones appear in the TCRdb table, and some are missing; sequencing was by immunoSEQ multiplex PCR. Among 55,000 to 85,000 clones listed, 65% to 90% were seen once. Sequencing was performed on CD4+ or CD8+ T cells sorted from blood, taken in a trial of the OX40 agonist ivuxolimab. These TCRs come from an adult with an advanced solid tumor such as melanoma, head and neck, liver or kidney cancer. CDR3s include the opening cysteine and the closing phenylalanine or tryptophan. A D gene is named only where the DNA matches it firmly. Clone size is shown for a subset of rows, as once, few, many or a class of expanded clone.

V gene	D gene	J gene	clone size	CDR3 DNA	CDR3 protein
TRBV29-1	TRBD2	TRBJ2-1	-	TGCAGCTTTTTCGGACTAGCCTCCTACAATGAGCAGTTCTTC	CSFFGLASYNEQFF
TRBV19	-	TRBJ1-5	once	TGTGCCAGTAGTATAGCGGCAGGTCGGCCCCAGCATTTT	CASSIAAGRPQHF
TRBV19	TRBD1	TRBJ1-2	-	TGTGCCAGTAGTATTGCAGGAGACAGGGCCGGCTACACCTTC	CASSIAGDRAGYTF
TRBV18	-	TRBJ1-5	-	TGTGCCAGCTCGGGCGATATTTCTCAGCCCCAGCATTTT	CASSGDISQPQHF
TRBV2	-	TRBJ2-5	-	TGTGCCAGCACGAAAAGGGGGAGTGGGGGGGAGACCCAGTACTTC	CASTKRGSGGETQYF
TRBV28	-	TRBJ1-5	-	TGTGCCAGCAGCTTAGTGCGGCGATATAGCAATCAGCCCCAGCATTTT	CASSLVRRYSNQPQHF
TRBV7-8	TRBD1	TRBJ2-2	-	TGTGCCAGCAGCTTACTCCCGGGACAGGGGGTAACCGGGGAGCTGTTTTTT	CASSLLPGQGVTGELFF
TRBV4-2	TRBD1	TRBJ2-5	-	TGTGCCAGCAGCCAAGTACAGGGGAGCCAAGAGACCCAGTACTTC	CASSQVQGSQETQYF
TRBV4-3	-	TRBJ2-5	-	TGCGCCAGCAGCCTAAGACGAGGGGAGACCCAGTACTTC	CASSLRRGETQYF
TRBV6-1	TRBD1	TRBJ2-3	-	TGTGCCAGCAGTGCGGACAGGGGATCGGGTACGCAGTATTTT	CASSADRGSGTQYF
TRBV28	TRBD1	TRBJ1-2	-	TGTGCCAGCAGTTTATCGGTCGACAGGGTGGATGGCTACACCTTC	CASSLSVDRVDGYTF
TRBV10-2	-	TRBJ1-3	-	TGCGCCAGCAGTTCCAGGACTACAAGCTCTGGAAACACCATATATTTT	CASSSRTTSSGNTIYF
TRBV6-6	TRBD1	TRBJ1-2	-	TGTGCCAGCAGCCAAGGACAGGGAGGAGGCTACACCTTC	CASSQGQGGGYTF
TRBV18	-	TRBJ1-2	few	TGTGCCAGCTCACCGGGGGCCCCATCCCTAATCCAGGGGTATGGCTACACCTTC	CASSPGAPSLIQGYGYTF
TRBV7-9	TRBD1	TRBJ1-1	-	TGTGCCAGCAGCTCGCTGGGGACAGGGACCGACACTGAAGCTTTCTTT	CASSSLGTGTDTEAFF
TRBV30	-	TRBJ1-5	-	TGTGCCTGGAGTTTGGGGGGCAATCGGCCCCAGCATTTT	CAWSLGGNRPQHF
TRBV7-8	-	TRBJ2-2	-	TGTGCCAGCAGCTTAGGTTCCCTCCTGGGGGCCGGGGAGCTGTTTTTT	CASSLGSLLGAGELFF
TRBV5-5	-	TRBJ2-3	once	TGTGCCAGCAGCTTGGGCCCAGGAGGGGGTCGAGATACGCAGTATTTT	CASSLGPGGGRDTQYF
TRBV27	-	TRBJ1-6	few	TGTGCCAGCAGACCACAGAGCTCCTATAATTCACCCCTCCACTTT	CASRPQSSYNSPLHF
TRBV19	-	TRBJ1-2	-	TGTGCCAGTAGTATAGACCCGGGGGGCGACTATGGCTACACCTTC	CASSIDPGGDYGYTF
TRBV18	-	TRBJ2-5	-	TGTGCCAGCTCACCGTACAGGGTAACAGGAGAGACCCAGTACTTC	CASSPYRVTGETQYF
TRBV7-2	-	TRBJ2-7	-	TGTGCCAGCAGTTACGGCATCGACTCCTACGAGCAGTACTTC	CASSYGIDSYEQYF
TRBV5-1	TRBD1	TRBJ1-5	-	TGCGCCAGCAGCCAGGGACAGGAGGGCAATCAGCCCCAGCATTTT	CASSQGQEGNQPQHF
TRBV4-1	-	TRBJ2-1	once	TGCGCCAGCAGCCAAGGGGCTGGCTCCTACAATGAGCAGTTCTTC	CASSQGAGSYNEQFF
TRBV29-1	-	TRBJ2-3	-	TGCAGCGTCTTCGGGGAGTTCACAGATACGCAGTATTTT	CSVFGEFTDTQYF
TRBV10-3	TRBD2	TRBJ2-2	-	TGTGCCATCAGTGAGTCGACGGGCGGGAGAGGTACCGGGGAGCTGTTTTTT	CAISESTGGRGTGELFF
TRBV6-1	-	TRBJ1-5	few	TGTGCCAGCAGTCTTTCAACCCCCCCACAGCCCCAGCATTTT	CASSLSTPPQPQHF
TRBV28	TRBD1	TRBJ1-2	-	TGTGCCAGCAGCTCACCGGGACAGGGTTATGGCTACACCTTC	CASSSPGQGYGYTF
TRBV7-8	TRBD2	TRBJ2-5	-	TGTGCCAGCAGCCCTCGGGAGGGGTCCCAAGAGACCCAGTACTTC	CASSPREGSQETQYF
TRBV6-5	-	TRBJ1-2	-	TGTGCCAGCAGTTACTCATCGGGACCTAACTATGGCTACACCTTC	CASSYSSGPNYGYTF
TRBV6-5	TRBD1	TRBJ1-2	-	TGTGCCAGCAGTTACGGGACAGGCAACTTTAACTATGGCTACACCTTC	CASSYGTGNFNYGYTF
TRBV4-1	-	TRBJ2-1	few	TGCGCCAGCAGCCAACAGACACTTTTCAATGAGCAGTTCTTC	CASSQQTLFNEQFF
TRBV5-8	TRBD2	TRBJ2-3	-	TGTGCCAGCAGCTCTGGACTAGCGGGAGCAGATACGCAGTATTTT	CASSSGLAGADTQYF
TRBV5-6	-	TRBJ1-3	-	TGTGCCAACAGCCCAGGACTGCAACTGACTGGAAACACCATATATTTT	CANSPGLQLTGNTIYF
TRBV5-4	-	TRBJ2-3	-	TGTGCCAGCAGCATCGACTCTAGCACAGATACGCAGTATTTT	CASSIDSSTDTQYF
TRBV18	-	TRBJ2-4	-	TGTGCCAGCTCACGTGAGAACAGAGTCGGTGACATTCAGTACTTC	CASSRENRVGDIQYF
TRBV7-8	-	TRBJ1-1	once	TGTGCCAGCAGCAAACGGGATCCTTCCTCTCGGAGTGAAGCTTTCTTT	CASSKRDPSSRSEAFF
TRBV5-1	-	TRBJ1-5	-	TGCGCCAGCAGCTTGGATGTAGCGGGTGGTCAGCCCCAGCATTTT	CASSLDVAGGQPQHF
TRBV5-5	-	TRBJ1-3	-	TGTGCCAGCAGCTTGGCGGACCCTGGAAACACCATATATTTT	CASSLADPGNTIYF
TRBV6-5	-	TRBJ1-6	-	TGTGCCACCGCAGAGATGGTCGGTTCACCCCTCCACTTT	CATAEMVGSPLHF
TRBV2	-	TRBJ2-7	-	TGTGCCAGCAGTGACGCTGAGACATATACGTCCGAGCAGTACTTC	CASSDAETYTSEQYF
TRBV2	-	TRBJ1-2	-	TGTGCCAGCAGTGAAAAGGGTCTCCTCGGGGCCACCTTC	CASSEKGLLGATF
TRBV5-4	-	TRBJ1-1	-	TGTGCCAGCAGCCCCGGACAGATTCTGAACACTGAAGCTTTCTTT	CASSPGQILNTEAFF
TRBV27	TRBD1	TRBJ2-7	-	TGTGCCAGCAGGGGGACAGGGGTTTTGTTCGAGCAGTACTTC	CASRGTGVLFEQYF
TRBV10-3	TRBD1	TRBJ2-2	-	TGTGCCATCAGCGGACAGGGGCCAGCGAACACCGGGGAGCTGTTTTTT	CAISGQGPANTGELFF
TRBV19	TRBD2	TRBJ2-3	-	TGTGCCAGTAGTAGCCGGACTAGCGGGGGGGTGAGAGATACGCAGTATTTT	CASSSRTSGGVRDTQYF